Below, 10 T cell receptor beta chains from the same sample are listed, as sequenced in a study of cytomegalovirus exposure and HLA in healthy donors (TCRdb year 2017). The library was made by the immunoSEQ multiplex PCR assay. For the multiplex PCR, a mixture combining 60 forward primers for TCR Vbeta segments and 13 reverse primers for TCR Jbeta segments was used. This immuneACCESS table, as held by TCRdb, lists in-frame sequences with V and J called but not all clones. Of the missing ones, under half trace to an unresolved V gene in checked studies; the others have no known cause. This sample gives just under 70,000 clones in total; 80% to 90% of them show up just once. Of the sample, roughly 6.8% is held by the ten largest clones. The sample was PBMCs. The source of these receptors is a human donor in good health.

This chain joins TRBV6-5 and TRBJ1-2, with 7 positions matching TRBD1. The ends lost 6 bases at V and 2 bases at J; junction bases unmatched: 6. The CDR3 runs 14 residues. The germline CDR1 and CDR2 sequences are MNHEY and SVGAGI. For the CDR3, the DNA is TGTGCCAGCAGGGAACAGGGGCCAAACTATGGCTACACCTTC. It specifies CASREQGPNYGYTF.

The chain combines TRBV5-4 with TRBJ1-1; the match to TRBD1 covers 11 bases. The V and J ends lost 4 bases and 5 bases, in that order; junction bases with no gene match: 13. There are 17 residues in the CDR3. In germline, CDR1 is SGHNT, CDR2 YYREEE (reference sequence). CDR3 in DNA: TGTGCCAGCAGCCCAAGGGACAGGGGGAGTTTGTCTACTGAAGCTTTCTTT. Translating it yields CASSPRDRGSLSTEAFF.

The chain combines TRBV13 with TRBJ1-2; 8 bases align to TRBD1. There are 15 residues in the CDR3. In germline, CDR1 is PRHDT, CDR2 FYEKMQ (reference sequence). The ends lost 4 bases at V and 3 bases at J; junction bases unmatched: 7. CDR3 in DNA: TGTGCCAGCAGCTCTTCGGACAGGGCCTACTATGGCTACACCTTC. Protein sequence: CASSSSDRAYYGYTF.

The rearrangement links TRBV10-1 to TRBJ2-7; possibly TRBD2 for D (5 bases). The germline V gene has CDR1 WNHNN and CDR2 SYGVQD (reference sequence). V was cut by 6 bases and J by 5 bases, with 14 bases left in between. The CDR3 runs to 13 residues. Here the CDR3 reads CASSLSGGNEQYF. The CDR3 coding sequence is TGCGCCAGCAGCTTGAGCGGTGGAAACGAGCAGTACTTC.

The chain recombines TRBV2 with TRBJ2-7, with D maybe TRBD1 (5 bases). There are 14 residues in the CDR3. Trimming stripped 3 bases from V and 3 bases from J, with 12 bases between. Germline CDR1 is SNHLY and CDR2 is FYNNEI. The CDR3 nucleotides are TGTGCCAGCAGTGATGTTAGGGGCTTCTACGAGCAGTACTTC. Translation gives CASSDVRGFYEQYF.

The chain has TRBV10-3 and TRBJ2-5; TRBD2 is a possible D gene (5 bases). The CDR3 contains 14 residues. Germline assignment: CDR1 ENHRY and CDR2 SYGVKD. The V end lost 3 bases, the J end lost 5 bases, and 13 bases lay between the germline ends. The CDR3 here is CAISESRGTETQYF. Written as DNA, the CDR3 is TGTGCCATCAGTGAATCTCGGGGAACGGAGACCCAGTACTTC.

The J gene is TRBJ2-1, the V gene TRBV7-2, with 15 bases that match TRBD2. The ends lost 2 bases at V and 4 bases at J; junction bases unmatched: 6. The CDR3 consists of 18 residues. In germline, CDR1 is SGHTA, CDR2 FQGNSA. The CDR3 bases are TGTGCCAGCAGCTTAAGTGCTGGGACTAGCGGGGGGTACAATGAGCAGTTCTTC. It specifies CASSLSAGTSGGYNEQFF. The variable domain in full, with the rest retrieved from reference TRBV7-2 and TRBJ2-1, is GAGVSQSPSNKVTEKGKDVELRCDPISGHTALYWYRQSLGQGLEFLIYFQGNSAPDKSGLPSDRFSAERTGGSVSTLTIQRTQQEDSAVYLCASSLSAGTSGGYNEQFFGPGTRLTVL.

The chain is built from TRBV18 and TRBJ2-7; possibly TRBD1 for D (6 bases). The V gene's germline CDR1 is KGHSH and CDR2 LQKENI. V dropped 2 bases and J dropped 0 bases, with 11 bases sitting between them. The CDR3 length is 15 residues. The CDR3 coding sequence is TGTGCCAGCTCACCATTACCAGGGGACTCCTACGAGCAGTACTTC. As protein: CASSPLPGDSYEQYF.

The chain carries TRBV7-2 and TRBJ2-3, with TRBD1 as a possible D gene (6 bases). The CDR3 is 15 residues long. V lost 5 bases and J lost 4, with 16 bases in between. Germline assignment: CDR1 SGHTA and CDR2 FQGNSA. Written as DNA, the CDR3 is TGTGCCAGCAGCAAAGGGACGACAGGAGCAGATACGCAGTATTTT. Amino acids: CASSKGTTGADTQYF.

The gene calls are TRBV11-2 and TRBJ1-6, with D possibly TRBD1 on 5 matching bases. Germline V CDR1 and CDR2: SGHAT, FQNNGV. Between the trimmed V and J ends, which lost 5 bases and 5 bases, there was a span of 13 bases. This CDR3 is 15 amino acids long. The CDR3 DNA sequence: TGTGCCAGCAGCCCGTCTTGGACAAATAATTCACCCCTCCACTTT. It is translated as CASSPSWTNNSPLHF. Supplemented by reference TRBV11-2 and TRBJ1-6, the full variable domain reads EAGVAQSPRYKIIEKRQSVAFWCNPISGHATLYWYQQILGQGPKLLIQFQNNGVVDDSQLPKDRFSAERLKGVDSTLKIQPAKLEDSAVYLCASSPSWTNNSPLHFGNGTRLTVT.